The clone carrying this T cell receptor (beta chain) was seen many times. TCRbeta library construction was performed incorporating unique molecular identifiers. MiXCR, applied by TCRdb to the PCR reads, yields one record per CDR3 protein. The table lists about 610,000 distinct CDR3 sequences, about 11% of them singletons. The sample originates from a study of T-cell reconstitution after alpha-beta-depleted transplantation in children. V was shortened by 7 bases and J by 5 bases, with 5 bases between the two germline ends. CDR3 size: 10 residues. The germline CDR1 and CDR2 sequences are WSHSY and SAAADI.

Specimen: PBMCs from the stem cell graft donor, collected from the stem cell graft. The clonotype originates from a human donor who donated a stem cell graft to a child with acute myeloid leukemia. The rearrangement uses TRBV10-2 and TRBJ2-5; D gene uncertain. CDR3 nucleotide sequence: TGCGCCAGCATGCGGGAGACCCAGTACTTC. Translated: CASMRETQYF.